These 13 T cell receptor beta chains originate from one sample sequenced in a study of T cells in Graves' hyperthyroidism and ophthalmopathy. TCR beta CDR3 regions were amplified from RNA. HTBI primers drove first-round RT-PCR of the TCR CDR3. TCRdb ran MiXCR on the multiplex PCR reads and lists one entry per CDR3 protein. Here the sample spans fewer than 600,000 distinct CDR3 sequences, 14% being singletons. Sample: blood. The receptors were gathered from a woman aged 35 to 49 with Graves' hyperthyroidism.

This clonotype came up a few times. The genes are TRBV6-1 and TRBJ1-3; possible D gene TRBD1, 5 bases. This CDR3 comprises 14 residues. The germline gives CDR1 MNHNS, CDR2 SASEGT. Trimming pared 2 bases from V and 9 bases from J, leaving 14 bases between. The CDR3 DNA reads as TGTGCCAGCAGTGAACAAGTTGGGGGTGTCACCATATATTTT. It is translated as CASSEQVGGVTIYF.

This clonotype was seen only a few times. The rearrangement uses TRBV5-1 and TRBJ2-5, with D maybe TRBD1 (6 bases). CDR1 and CDR2 from the germline V gene are SGHRS and YFSETQ. There are 14 residues in the CDR3. Trimming took 4 bases from V and 5 from J, leaving 15 bases between them. CDR3 DNA sequence: TGCGCCAGCAGCCCAGGGGCTGAGGGTGAGACCCAGTACTTC. Translated, it gives CASSPGAEGETQYF.

This clonotype was detected ten times or more. The rearrangement uses TRBV2 and TRBJ2-7, with 9 bases fitting TRBD1. J was trimmed by 2 bases and V by 6 bases; bases with no gene match: 5. This CDR3 is built from 14 residues. Per germline, CDR1 SNHLY and CDR2 FYNNEI. The DNA for the CDR3 is TGTGCCAGCAGGACAGGGGGTGATACCTACGAGCAGTACTTC. This gives the protein CASRTGGDTYEQYF.

Many counts were recorded for this clonotype. This chain links TRBV7-2 with TRBJ2-7, with D possibly being TRBD2 (6 bases). The CDR3 runs 15 residues. Trimming took off 2 bases at V and 3 bases at J, with 14 bases between the two ends. Germline V gene data show CDR1 as SGHTA and CDR2 as FQGNSA. CDR3 sequence reads: CASSLNGGTDYEQYF. CDR3 in DNA: TGTGCCAGCAGCTTAAACGGCGGGACCGACTACGAGCAGTACTTC.

The J gene is TRBJ2-3, the V gene TRBV20-1; D might be TRBD2 (5 bases). This CDR3 is built from 15 residues. Deletions cut 1 base from V and 1 base from J, with 12 bases between. The V gene's germline CDR1 is DFQATT and CDR2 SNEGSKA (reference sequence). The CDR3 DNA is TGCAGTGCTAGAGCGACTCACGGGGGCACAGATACGCAGTATTTT. It specifies CSARATHGGTDTQYF.

V and J are TRBV6-1 and TRBJ2-1; 11 nucleotides match TRBD2. The CDR3 covers 15 residues. After removal of 6 bases from V and 10 bases from J, the junction contained 11 bases not matched to a gene. Germline assignment: CDR1 MNHNS and CDR2 SASEGT. CDR3: CASSLSGRVRREQFF. CDR3 coding DNA: TGTGCCAGCAGCCTTAGCGGGAGGGTTAGGCGCGAGCAGTTCTTC.

This clonotype was counted only a few times. This chain uses TRBV20-1 with TRBJ2-3; 8 nucleotides line up with TRBD2. From germline, CDR1 is DFQATT and CDR2 SNEGSKA (reference sequence). The CDR3 has 14 amino acids. With 6 bases clipped from V and 4 bases from J, the junction kept 9 bases outside the gene matches. The CDR3 spells CSANSGKWPDTQYF. The CDR3 region has the DNA TGCAGTGCCAATAGCGGGAAGTGGCCAGATACGCAGTATTTT.

The table lists this clonotype with many counts. This sequence joins TRBV5-1 and TRBJ2-1, with 10 positions matching TRBD2. Germline lookup yields CDR1 SGHRS and CDR2 YFSETQ. The CDR3 is 14 residues long. V dropped 3 bases and J dropped 4; count of bases not matched to a gene: 1. The CDR3 DNA reads as TGCGCCAGCAGCTCAGCGGGAGGGTACAATGAGCAGTTCTTC. Translated: CASSSAGGYNEQFF.

This clonotype has at least ten counts. The chain employs TRBV5-1 and TRBJ2-3, with 9 bases matching TRBD2. The V gene's germline CDR1 is SGHRS and CDR2 YFSETQ. After removal of 3 bases from V and 6 bases from J, the junction contained 5 bases not matched to a gene. This CDR3 has 14 amino acids. CDR3 sequence (DNA): TGCGCCAGCAGCTCTAGCGGGATGTGGGATACGCAGTATTTT. Translated, it gives CASSSSGMWDTQYF.

This clonotype occurred many times. This chain uses TRBV7-8 with TRBJ2-3, with TRBD2 matching 12 bases. J lost 2 bases, V lost 2 bases, and 2 bases had no gene match. Germline assignment: CDR1 SGHVS and CDR2 FQNEAQ. CDR3 length: 16 residues. The CDR3 loop is CASSLLAGGPTDTQYF. Here the CDR3 DNA reads TGTGCCAGCAGCTTACTAGCGGGAGGGCCCACAGATACGCAGTATTTT.

To note about this clonotype: This likely traces to a read error, being one base from a far larger clone. The chain uses TRBV3-1 and TRBJ2-2, with 10 nucleotides matching TRBD2. CDR3 size: 15 residues. CDR1 is LGHDT, CDR2 YNNKEL, per germline (reference sequence). As DNA, the CDR3 is TGTGCCAGCAGCCGGACTAGCGGTAACACCGGGGTGCTGTTTTTT. Translation: CASSRTSGNTGVLFF. Drawing the rest from reference TRBV3-1 and TRBJ2-2, the complete variable domain is DTAVSQTPKYLVTQMGNDKSIKCEQNLGHDTMYWYKQDSKKFLKIMFSYNNKELIINETVPNRFSPKSPDKAHLNLHINSLELGDSAVYFCASSRTSGNTGVLFFGEGSRLTVL.

The CDR3 protein is CSAAGTGEWETQYF. The CDR3 DNA sequence: TGCAGCGCCGCCGGGACAGGGGAATGGGAGACCCAGTACTTC. The chain carries TRBV29-1 and TRBJ2-5, with TRBD1 identical over 10 bases. CDR1 is SQVTM and CDR2 is ANQGSEA in the germline V gene. CDR3 size: 14 residues. The J segment lost 5 bases and the V segment lost 7 bases, leaving 10 bases of the junction unmatched.

This clonotype was found many times. The chain links TRBV11-2 to TRBJ1-1; tentatively, D is TRBD1 (6 bases). The V gene lost 3 bases and the J gene lost 0 bases, with 11 bases spanning the gap. CDR3 length equals 15 residues. Germline CDR1 reads SGHAT; CDR2 reads FQNNGV. The CDR3: CASSLKGDLNTEAFF. The CDR3 DNA follows: TGTGCCAGCAGCTTGAAGGGGGACCTGAACACTGAAGCTTTCTTT.